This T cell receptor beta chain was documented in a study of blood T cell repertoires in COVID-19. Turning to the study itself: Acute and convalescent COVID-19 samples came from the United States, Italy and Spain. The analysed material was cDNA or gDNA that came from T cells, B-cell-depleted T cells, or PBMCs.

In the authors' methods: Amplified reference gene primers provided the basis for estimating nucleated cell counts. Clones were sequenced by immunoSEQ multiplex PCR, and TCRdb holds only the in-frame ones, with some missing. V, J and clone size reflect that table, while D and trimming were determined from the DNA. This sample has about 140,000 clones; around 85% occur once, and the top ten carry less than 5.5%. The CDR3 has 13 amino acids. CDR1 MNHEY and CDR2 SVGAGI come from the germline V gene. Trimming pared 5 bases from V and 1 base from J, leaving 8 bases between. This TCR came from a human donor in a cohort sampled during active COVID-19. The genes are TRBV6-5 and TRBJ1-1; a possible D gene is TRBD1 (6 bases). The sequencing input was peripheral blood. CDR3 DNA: TGTGCCAGCAGTCAGACAGGGAACACTGAAGCTTTCTTT. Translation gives CASSQTGNTEAFF.